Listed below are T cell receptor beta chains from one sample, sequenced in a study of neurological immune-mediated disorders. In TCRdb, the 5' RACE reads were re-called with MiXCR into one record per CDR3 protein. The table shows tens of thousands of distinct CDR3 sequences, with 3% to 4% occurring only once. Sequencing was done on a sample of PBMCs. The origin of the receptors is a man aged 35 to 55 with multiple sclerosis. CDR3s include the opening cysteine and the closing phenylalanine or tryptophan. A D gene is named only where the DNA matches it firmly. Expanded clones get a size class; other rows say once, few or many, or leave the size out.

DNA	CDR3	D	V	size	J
TGTGCCAGCAGTTTTCTCGGGAGCTACAATGAGCAGTTCTTC	CASSFLGSYNEQFF	NA	TRBV12-3/TRBV12-4	many	TRBJ2-1
TGTGCCAGCAGGGGAGGACAGGGAGGCGAGCAGTACTTC	CASRGGQGGEQYF	TRBD1	TRBV6-5	many	TRBJ2-7
TGCGCCAGCAGCTTGCTCGTTAACACAGATACGCAGTATTTT	CASSLLVNTDTQYF	NA	TRBV5-1	many	TRBJ2-3
TGTGCCAGCAGTTCCCGGACAGGGGGCTCCGGGGAGCTGTTTTTT	CASSSRTGGSGELFF	TRBD1	TRBV6-6	many	TRBJ2-2
TGTGCCATCAGTGGACTAGCGAACAATGAGCAGTTCTTC	CAISGLANNEQFF	TRBD2	TRBV10-3	many	TRBJ2-1
TGTGCCAGCGGCCACGGGGGGGTAAATAATGAGCAGTTCTTC	CASGHGGVNNEQFF	TRBD2	TRBV11-2	NA	TRBJ2-1
TGTGCCAGCATCCTCCAAGAGACCCAGTACTTC	CASILQETQYF	NA	TRBV7-8	many	TRBJ2-5
TGCGCCAGCAGCTTGGCTGGGAGGGAGGGCCTCTACGAGCAGTACTTC	CASSLAGREGLYEQYF	TRBD2	TRBV5-1	many	TRBJ2-7
TGTGCCACCAGCAGAGGGGGTGGGGGCACCGGGGAGCTGTTTTTT	CATSRGGGGTGELFF	NA	TRBV15	many	TRBJ2-2
TGTGCCAGCAGCTTAGTTCAGCGGGGGGGTTCGGGCAAAAACATTCAGTACTTC	CASSLVQRGGSGKNIQYF	TRBD2	TRBV11-2	many	TRBJ2-4
TGTGCCAGCATGACCCAGCCAGCGGGAGGGCCGGCCACCCAGTACTTC	CASMTQPAGGPATQYF	TRBD2	TRBV25-1	many	TRBJ2-5
TGCGCCAGCCGGACAGGGGCCAACACCGGGGAGCTGTTTTTT	CASRTGANTGELFF	TRBD1	TRBV5-1	many	TRBJ2-2
TGTGACAGCAGCATACCCAGGGGGCCCCAGCATTTT	CDSSIPRGPQHF	NA	TRBV3-1	few	TRBJ1-5
TGTGCCAGCAGCCCCTCCCCAGCGGCGAACACCGGGGAGCTGTTTTTT	CASSPSPAANTGELFF	NA	TRBV7-6	many	TRBJ2-2
TGCAGTGCTAGGAAGGATAACTATGGCTACACCTTC	CSARKDNYGYTF	NA	TRBV20-1	many	TRBJ1-2
TGTGCCAGCAGCGGGACAGCACAAAACATTCAGTACTTC	CASSGTAQNIQYF	TRBD1	TRBV7-2	many	TRBJ2-4
TGTGCCAGCAGTGACGGTAGCAATCAGCCCCAGCATTTT	CASSDGSNQPQHF	NA	TRBV7-9	many	TRBJ1-5
TGTGCCAGCAGCACTAGCGGGGTAAACACAGATACGCAGTATTTT	CASSTSGVNTDTQYF	TRBD2	TRBV7-9	many	TRBJ2-3
TGTGCCTCTTATACAGCCTTCACAGATACGCAGTATTTT	CASYTAFTDTQYF	NA	TRBV12-3/TRBV12-4	many	TRBJ2-3
TGTGCCAGCAGTGCCGGGACAGGGGGAGACACCGGGGAGCTGTTTTTT	CASSAGTGGDTGELFF	TRBD1	TRBV25-1	many	TRBJ2-2
TGTGCCTGGAGTATGGTTACAGGGTCTGGCGAGCAGTACTTC	CAWSMVTGSGEQYF	NA	TRBV30	many	TRBJ2-7
TGCGCCAGCAGCGGGACTTTGAGCTCCTACAATGAGCAGTTCTTC	CASSGTLSSYNEQFF	NA	TRBV5-1	many	TRBJ2-1
TGTGCCAGCAGCCAGACTCCCAGGGGGACCCAGGGGGATGAGCAGTTCTTC	CASSQTPRGTQGDEQFF	TRBD1	TRBV5-6	many	TRBJ2-1
TGTGCCAGCAGTCCTAGCTGGACAGGGGGCACCGGGGAGCTGTTTTTT	CASSPSWTGGTGELFF	TRBD1	TRBV27	many	TRBJ2-2
TGTGCCAGCAAAGGAATAGCGGGAGGGCCTGAGCAGTTCTTC	CASKGIAGGPEQFF	TRBD2	TRBV2	many	TRBJ2-1
TGCAGTGCTAGAGATGGAGTTAACACTGAAGCTTTCTTT	CSARDGVNTEAFF	NA	TRBV20-1	many	TRBJ1-1
TGTGCCAGCAGTCATCCGGGACTAGCGGGGGGAACCCGGCAGTACTTC	CASSHPGLAGGTRQYF	TRBD2	TRBV6-2/TRBV6-3	many	TRBJ2-7
TGTGCCAGCAGCTTGGATCGGGGGCTGAACACTGAAGCTTTCTTT	CASSLDRGLNTEAFF	NA	TRBV5-5	medium-sized	TRBJ1-1
TGTGCCAGCAGCTACTACTACAATGAGCAGTTCTTC	CASSYYYNEQFF	NA	TRBV7-2	many	TRBJ2-1
TGTGCCAGCAGCTTGGATCGGGGGACCTACGAGCAGTACTTC	CASSLDRGTYEQYF	NA	TRBV5-5	many	TRBJ2-7
TGCGCCTTACAAGGGAACTATGGCTACACCTTC	CALQGNYGYTF	NA	TRBV10-2	few	TRBJ1-2
TGCGCCAGCAGACCTCGGACTAGCGCATACCAAGAGACCCAGTACTTC	CASRPRTSAYQETQYF	TRBD2	TRBV5-1	many	TRBJ2-5
TGTGCCAGCAGTATCCAAACCAGGAATGAGCAGTTCTTC	CASSIQTRNEQFF	NA	TRBV12-3/TRBV12-4	many	TRBJ2-1
TGTGCCAGCAGCAGAGGGGACGGTGAAAAACTGTTTTTT	CASSRGDGEKLFF	NA	TRBV7-6	many	TRBJ1-4
TGTGCCACAACGAAGGGGTTAGGGGAGACCCAGTACTTC	CATTKGLGETQYF	NA	TRBV15	many	TRBJ2-5
TGTGCCAGCACCCCTACGTTTGGGACAGGGGGAACCGGGGAGCTGTTTTTT	CASTPTFGTGGTGELFF	TRBD1	TRBV12-3/TRBV12-4	many	TRBJ2-2
TGCGCCAGCAGCACGGGACAGGGTATGGAGACCCAGTACTTC	CASSTGQGMETQYF	TRBD1	TRBV5-1	many	TRBJ2-5
TGTGCCAGCAGCTTAGCGGGGGACCTAGAGACCCAGTACTTC	CASSLAGDLETQYF	NA	TRBV7-7	many	TRBJ2-5
TGCGCCAGCAGCTTGGATTGGACCGGCTACACCTTC	CASSLDWTGYTF	NA	TRBV5-1	many	TRBJ1-2
TGCAGTGCGGAATACCCTCCCCTAGGGGGGAACTCCTACGAGCAGTACTTC	CSAEYPPLGGNSYEQYF	NA	TRBV20-1	many	TRBJ2-7
TGTGCCAGCTCACGGCGGGGCCCTACCTCTGGAAACACCATATATTTT	CASSRRGPTSGNTIYF	NA	TRBV18	many	TRBJ1-3
TGCGCCAGCAGCTTGGTCTCGCAGTCCAATTCACCCCTCCACTTT	CASSLVSQSNSPLHF	NA	TRBV5-1	many	TRBJ1-6
TGTGCCAGCAGCCCGCTGGGAGGGGGCTATGGCTACACCTTC	CASSPLGGGYGYTF	NA	TRBV5-6	many	TRBJ1-2
TGCGCCAGCAGTCAACCGGGACGAGAAGGGCAGTACTTC	CASSQPGREGQYF	NA	TRBV5-1	many	TRBJ2-7
TGTGCCAGCAGCTCCCTAGCGGGGGGGAACAATGAGCAGTTCTTC	CASSSLAGGNNEQFF	TRBD2	TRBV7-2	many	TRBJ2-1
TGTGCCAGCAGCGGGGGACCAAGGGATCAGCCCCAGCATTTT	CASSGGPRDQPQHF	NA	TRBV7-2	many	TRBJ1-5
TGCAGTGCTGGAGAACAGGGAGAATTGCGAACTGAAGCTTTCTTT	CSAGEQGELRTEAFF	NA	TRBV20-1	many	TRBJ1-1